These T cell receptor beta chains were read from a single sample in a study of blood T cells in healthy people across ages. From the 5' RACE reads, TCRdb called clonotypes with MiXCR, one entry per CDR3 protein. The sample has 540,000 or so distinct CDR3 sequences, less than 25% seen once. This sample was also put to use in a study of T cells of mothers and their children.

The sequencing input was blood. The receptors derive from a boy between 10 and 17 years old in good health. Both conserved end residues are part of each CDR3. The order of the fields is CDR3 DNA, CDR3 protein, J gene, D gene, clone size, V gene. The D gene is left open where the match is weak. Size is omitted from some rows. Given values are once, few, many or a class for expanded clones.

TGCGCCAGCAGCTCTGGGTTTGAGGGTGAGCAGTTCTTC	CASSSGFEGEQFF	TRBJ2-1	.	.	TRBV5-1
TGTGCCAGCAGCCCAATGGTTGGGAGCTACAATGAGCAGTTCTTC	CASSPMVGSYNEQFF	TRBJ2-1	.	.	TRBV7-9
TGTGCCAGATCCTGGGGGGATACGCAGTATTTT	CARSWGDTQYF	TRBJ2-3	.	few	TRBV2
TGTGCCAGCAGCTTAGGGTATCGGGGCAGGGCAGGAGAGACCCAGTACTTC	CASSLGYRGRAGETQYF	TRBJ2-5	.	.	TRBV7-9
TGTGCCAGCAGTGGAGGGACAGGGAACCACAATGAGCAGTTCTTC	CASSGGTGNHNEQFF	TRBJ2-1	TRBD1	.	TRBV6-6
TGTGCCAGCAGCTTATCAAGGAACTACGAGCAGTACTTC	CASSLSRNYEQYF	TRBJ2-7	.	.	TRBV11-2
TGTGCCAGCAGCCGCCTGGGGAGCGAGCAGTACTTC	CASSRLGSEQYF	TRBJ2-7	.	many	TRBV7-6
TGTGCCAGCAGCTTGGTTGAGCGGGGGCCCCAAGAGACCCAGTACTTC	CASSLVERGPQETQYF	TRBJ2-5	TRBD2	.	TRBV11-2
TGCGCCAGCAGCTTGGAGTCAGGGACGCGTGGCTACACCTTC	CASSLESGTRGYTF	TRBJ1-2	.	.	TRBV5-1
TGTGCCAGCAGCTTCCAGGGATCCTACGAGCAGTACTTC	CASSFQGSYEQYF	TRBJ2-7	.	few	TRBV7-9
TGTGCCAGCAGCCTCAGGGAGGTTGAAAAACTGTTTTTT	CASSLREVEKLFF	TRBJ1-4	.	few	TRBV28
TGTGCCAGCAGTGACGTCGGCGCAGATACGCAGTATTTT	CASSDVGADTQYF	TRBJ2-3	.	few	TRBV25-1
TGCAGTGCAAGACAGGGGTTTGACGAGCAGTACTTC	CSARQGFDEQYF	TRBJ2-7	TRBD1	.	TRBV20-1
TGTGCCAGCAGCCGACCGGGACAGGGGACCTACGAGCAGTACTTC	CASSRPGQGTYEQYF	TRBJ2-7	TRBD1	few	TRBV13
TGCGCCAGCAGCCTCGACAGGGGGAGTAGCACAGATACGCAGTGTTTT	CASSLDRGSSTDTQCF	TRBJ2-3	TRBD1	.	TRBV5-1
TGTGCCACCAGTCGCACAGGGGGCGCGACCGGGGAGCTGTTTTTT	CATSRTGGATGELFF	TRBJ2-2	TRBD1	.	TRBV24-1
TGTGCCAGCAGCTTAGCCCCTAGGACTAGCGGGGAGACCCAGTACTTC	CASSLAPRTSGETQYF	TRBJ2-5	TRBD2	.	TRBV7-8
TGTGCCAGCAAAAGTCTAGCGGGATTCTACGAGCAGTACTTC	CASKSLAGFYEQYF	TRBJ2-7	TRBD2	few	TRBV27
TGTGCCAGCAGCTTGCTTCGGACTCTAGCGGAGATCAATGAGCAGTTCTTC	CASSLLRTLAEINEQFF	TRBJ2-1	TRBD2	few	TRBV7-9
TGTGCCAGCGGAGCACATGACAGGTTCTACTCCTACGAGCAGTACTTC	CASGAHDRFYSYEQYF	TRBJ2-7	.	few	TRBV28
TGTGCCAGCAGCGTAGACGACAGGAACTATGGCTACACCTTC	CASSVDDRNYGYTF	TRBJ1-2	.	.	TRBV9
TGTGCCAGCAGCTCCTGGGCAGAGACCCAGTACTTC	CASSSWAETQYF	TRBJ2-5	.	.	TRBV7-8
TGCGCCAGCAGCCATAAAGACTTGACGAACACCGGGGAGCTGTTTTTT	CASSHKDLTNTGELFF	TRBJ2-2	.	.	TRBV4-3
TGTGCCAGCAGCTTCGAAAGCGGGGGGGCTGATGAGCAGTTCTTC	CASSFESGGADEQFF	TRBJ2-1	TRBD2	.	TRBV11-3
TGTGCCAGTAGTATCCCACTCAACAATGAGCAGTTCTTC	CASSIPLNNEQFF	TRBJ2-1	.	few	TRBV19
TGCAGTGCTATGCCGGGTCCTAACTATGGCTACACCTTC	CSAMPGPNYGYTF	TRBJ1-2	.	few	TRBV20-1
TGTGCCAGCAGCAACCGGGCCCACACAGATACGCAGTATTTT	CASSNRAHTDTQYF	TRBJ2-3	.	.	TRBV13
TGTGCCAGCAGTGAATACGGAGGAGGTGGGGCCAACGTCCTGACTTTC	CASSEYGGGGANVLTF	TRBJ2-6	.	.	TRBV25-1
TGTGCCAGCAGTATAGCGGGAGGGTCCTACAATGAGCAGCTCTTC	CASSIAGGSYNEQLF	TRBJ2-5	TRBD2	.	TRBV27
TGTGCCAGCACGGGGGCCACAGATACGCAGTATTTT	CASTGATDTQYF	TRBJ2-3	.	few	TRBV28
TGTGCCAGTATCGGCAGAGTGAACACTGAAGCTTTCTTT	CASIGRVNTEAFF	TRBJ1-1	.	.	TRBV19
TGCGCCAGCAGCTTGATCAGTAGTGAGCAGTTCTTC	CASSLISSEQFF	TRBJ2-1	.	few	TRBV5-1
TGTGCCAGCAGCCCCCAAGTAGGGACTGACGAGCAGTACTTC	CASSPQVGTDEQYF	TRBJ2-7	.	few	TRBV7-2
TGTGCCAGCAGTCCCGCCCAGTTCGGGGACTACGAGCAGTACTTC	CASSPAQFGDYEQYF	TRBJ2-7	.	many	TRBV6-2/TRBV6-3
TGTGCCAGCAGTTACGGCCCGGACAGGGGAACAACTAATGAAAAACTGTTTTTT	CASSYGPDRGTTNEKLFF	TRBJ1-4	TRBD1	.	TRBV6-5
TGTGCCAGTAGACCTGGGGAGGGTACCTACGAGCAGTACTTC	CASRPGEGTYEQYF	TRBJ2-7	TRBD2	.	TRBV19
TGTGCCATCAGTGAGACTGACTACGAGCAGTACTTC	CAISETDYEQYF	TRBJ2-7	.	few	TRBV10-3
TGTGCCAGCAGTGATCTGGGGCGGCCCTATGGCTACACCTTC	CASSDLGRPYGYTF	TRBJ1-2	.	.	TRBV25-1
TGTGCCAGCAGCACGGGGGTAGCCAAAAACATTCAGTACTTC	CASSTGVAKNIQYF	TRBJ2-4	.	.	TRBV7-2
TGCAGTGCTAGAGACCCTAGCGGGAAGCGGTATCGTAATGAGCAGTTCTTC	CSARDPSGKRYRNEQFF	TRBJ2-1	TRBD2	few	TRBV20-1
TGTGCCAGCAGTGACAACTGGGGGAGTGAAGCTTTCTTT	CASSDNWGSEAFF	TRBJ1-1	.	many	TRBV2
TGTGCCAGCAGCGATAGACTAGTGAAGAACTTC	CASSDRLVKNF	TRBJ2-5	.	few	TRBV7-9
TGCGCCAGCAGCCAAGATCGAACGTCCCCCTCTGGGGCCAACGTCCTGACTTTC	CASSQDRTSPSGANVLTF	TRBJ2-6	.	.	TRBV4-3
TGTGCCGGACACAGGGGCGCGGGGGAAGCTTTCTTT	CAGHRGAGEAFF	TRBJ1-1	TRBD1	.	TRBV30
TGTGCCAGCAGTGTCAAGGACATTCAGTACTTC	CASSVKDIQYF	TRBJ2-4	.	.	TRBV6-1
TGTGCCGGCAGCTTAGCGCGGGGTACGCCGAACTACGAGCAGTACTTC	CAGSLARGTPNYEQYF	TRBJ2-7	.	.	TRBV7-6
TGTGCCAGCAGCAAAGCCTCCAAATGCATCCCTCCGTACAATGAGCAGTTCTTC	CASSKASKCIPPYNEQFF	TRBJ2-1	.	few	TRBV21-1
TGTGCCAGCAGTCGATCACTAGTTGGGCCATACAATGAGCAGTTCTTC	CASSRSLVGPYNEQFF	TRBJ2-1	.	.	TRBV27
TGTGCCAGCAGTACCAACAGGGGTTTGGGCCAGCCCCAGCATTTT	CASSTNRGLGQPQHF	TRBJ1-5	TRBD1	.	TRBV6-2/TRBV6-3
TGTGCCAGCAGTCCCCCTGCGGCGGCCAAAAACATTCAGTACTTC	CASSPPAAAKNIQYF	TRBJ2-4	.	few	TRBV6-5
TGTGCCAGCAGCCCCCGGCAGGGGAAACCCTACGAGCAGTACTTC	CASSPRQGKPYEQYF	TRBJ2-7	.	.	TRBV9
TGTGCCAGCAGCCAGGGGACAGGGGAAGCGGAGACCCAGTACTTC	CASSQGTGEAETQYF	TRBJ2-5	TRBD1	.	TRBV6-5
TGTGCCAGCAGCGTACGGGCAGACACCCAAAACATTCAGTACTTC	CASSVRADTQNIQYF	TRBJ2-4	.	.	TRBV9
TGTGCCAGCAGCCGGGACAGGGATAACTACGAGCAGTACTTC	CASSRDRDNYEQYF	TRBJ2-7	TRBD1	.	TRBV7-6
TGCGCCAGCAGCTTAGGGAACATTCAGTACTTC	CASSLGNIQYF	TRBJ2-4	.	.	TRBV5-1
TGTGCCACCAGTGAATTGGGTCAGGGGCAAAAACAGCCCCAGCATTTT	CATSELGQGQKQPQHF	TRBJ1-5	.	.	TRBV24-1
TGTGCCAGCAGCTTTGAGACAGGGCCATCCTATGGCTACACCTTC	CASSFETGPSYGYTF	TRBJ1-2	TRBD1	.	TRBV7-2
TGCGCCAGCAGCCAAGACCCAGGGTCGAACACCGGGGAGCTGTTTTTT	CASSQDPGSNTGELFF	TRBJ2-2	.	few	TRBV4-1
TGCAGTGCCCGGGACGTTGGAGAGACCCAGTACTTC	CSARDVGETQYF	TRBJ2-5	.	.	TRBV20-1
TGTGCCAGCAGCCCCTGGACTAGCGGGGCGAATGAGCAGTTCTTC	CASSPWTSGANEQFF	TRBJ2-1	TRBD2	.	TRBV6-2/TRBV6-3